This record concerns one T cell receptor (beta chain) sequence. This clonotype was detected only a few times. Its binding antigen is unknown. A much larger clone differs from this one at a single base, so this may be a read error. This specimen's treatment or condition label, per the study, means: allogeneic hematopoietic cell transplantation with graft depleted of TCRalphabeta T cells and CD19 B cells. TCRalphabeta/CD19-depleted allogeneic hematopoietic cell grafts were given to the transplant recipients, all of whom were children. Library method: PCR. Sequencer: Illumina HiSeq 2500. TCR library preparation used molecular barcoding, with unique molecular identifiers applied to normalize quantification of the TCRbeta repertoire. TCRdb trimmed the raw reads at Q25, called clones with MiXCR and kept productive beta chains. Rows matching on CDR3 protein sequence are summarized as one entry with the most common DNA and genes. This sample comprises around 500,000 distinct CDR3 sequences, 23% of them detected only once. In total, the top ten clones hold 14% of the sample.

The data derive from a study of T-cell reconstitution after alpha-beta-depleted transplantation in children listed by TCRdb under 2016. About the full investigation: Using TCR repertoire profiling, the study followed T-cell immune reconstitution in a quantitative way in children after TCRalphabeta/CD19-depleted allogeneic hematopoietic cell transplantation.

Results the study describes overall, beyond this receptor: In some patients, the high TCRbeta diversity seen at day 60 was put down to recipient T cells and intrathymic progenitors that had survived conditioning. Hyperexpanded clone frequencies declined over subsequent months; after one year, T-cell counts and TCRbeta diversity were mostly attributed to newly produced T cells. The apparently early alphabetaT-cell count recovery about two months after transplant was reportedly dependent on only several hundred rapidly expanded clones derived from non-depleted graft cells.

CDR3 length: 12 amino acids, cysteine to phenylalanine. Solely the CDR3 DNA is kept, with 36 bases framed from the first base. The germline V gene encodes CDR1 SEHNR and CDR2 FQNEAQ (reference sequence). A distance of 9 bases separates the germline ends of V and J, which lose 6 bases and 3 bases respectively. The sequencing here drew on PBMCs, mostly from graft donor cells, taken 360 days after TCRalphabeta/CD19-depleted stem cell transplant. This TCR derives from a boy younger than two who had a stem cell transplant for acute myeloid leukemia, so the T cells may come from the graft donor. The chain links TRBV7-9 with TRBJ2-7; the D gene lacks a confident call. At the DNA level, the sequence is TGTGCCAGCAGTTTTGACAACTACGAGCAGTACTTC. Translated, it reads CASSFDNYEQYF. The CDR3 plus the reference TRBV7-9 and TRBJ2-7 genes for the other parts give the full variable domain: DTGVSQNPRHKITKRGQNVTFRCDPISEHNRLYWYRQTLGQGPEFLTYFQNEAQLEKSRLLSDRFSAERPKGSFSTLEIQRTEQGDSAMYLCASSFDNYEQYFGPGTRLTVT.